Following are 24 T cell receptor beta chains from one sample sequenced in a study of blood T cell repertoires in COVID-19. Clones were sequenced by immunoSEQ multiplex PCR, and TCRdb holds only the in-frame ones, with some missing. In the table there are hundreds of thousands of clones, 85% of which are singletons. The sequencing input was peripheral blood. These TCRs come from a man aged 50 or older with active or convalescent COVID-19.

This chain joins TRBV10-1 and TRBJ2-3; 7 nucleotides align to TRBD1. The CDR3 spans 13 residues. From germline, CDR1 is WNHNN and CDR2 SYGVQD (reference sequence). Trimming removed 6 bases from V and 5 bases from J; junction bases left unmatched: 5. The CDR3 DNA reads TGCGCCAGCAGCAAATACAGGGGAGATACGCAGTATTTT. Translation: CASSKYRGDTQYF.

The V and J genes are TRBV7-9 and TRBJ1-2; D remains ambiguous. Germline CDR1 is SEHNR and CDR2 is FQNEAQ (reference sequence). Trimming left V 5 bases short and J 8 bases short, with 9 bases between. This CDR3 region has 11 residues. CDR3 amino acids: CASSRDLGYTF. The CDR3 bases are TGTGCCAGCAGCCGGGATCTGGGCTACACCTTC. The full variable domain, its missing parts supplied by reference TRBV7-9 and TRBJ1-2, is DTGVSQNPRHKITKRGQNVTFRCDPISEHNRLYWYRQTLGQGPEFLTYFQNEAQLEKSRLLSDRFSAERPKGSFSTLEIQRTEQGDSAMYLCASSRDLGYTFGSGTRLTVV.

The chain uses TRBV5-1 and TRBJ1-5, with 8 bases that match TRBD1. This CDR3 region has 15 residues. The ends lost 4 bases at V and 2 bases at J; junction bases unmatched: 5. Germline V gene lookup returns CDR1 SGHRS and CDR2 YFSETQ. CDR3 region: CASSPGQGRNQPQHF. The CDR3 DNA reads TGCGCCAGCAGCCCAGGACAGGGCCGCAATCAGCCCCAGCATTTT.

The rearrangement links TRBV9 to TRBJ1-1, with D unresolved. Per germline, CDR1 SGDLS and CDR2 YYNGEE. The CDR3 is 14 residues long. The V end was cut by 4 bases, the J end by 3 bases, with 13 bases between. Here the CDR3 reads CASSPGLIHTEAFF. The CDR3 DNA is TGTGCCAGCAGCCCTGGACTGATACACACTGAAGCTTTCTTT. The full variable domain, with the rest looked up from reference TRBV9 and TRBJ1-1, is DSGVTQTPKHLITATGQRVTLRCSPRSGDLSVYWYQQSLDQGLQFLIQYYNGEERAKGNILERFSAQQFPDLHSELNLSSLELGDSALYFCASSPGLIHTEAFFGQGTRLTVV.

V gene TRBV7-9 combines with J gene TRBJ2-1; 13 bases map to TRBD2. Germline lookup yields CDR1 SEHNR and CDR2 FQNEAQ (reference sequence). The CDR3 contains 15 residues. V dropped 2 bases and J dropped 9; count of bases not matched to a gene: 4. This CDR3 is CASSLTSGRAPEQFF. The CDR3 nucleotides are TGTGCCAGCAGCTTAACTAGCGGGAGGGCCCCTGAGCAGTTCTTC. The variable domain in full, completed from reference TRBV7-9 and TRBJ2-1, reads DTGVSQNPRHKITKRGQNVTFRCDPISEHNRLYWYRQTLGQGPEFLTYFQNEAQLEKSRLLSDRFSAERPKGSFSTLEIQRTEQGDSAMYLCASSLTSGRAPEQFFGPGTRLTVL.

The V call is TRBV7-6, the J call TRBJ1-4; 8 bases are a match to TRBD1. The CDR3 runs 16 residues. Per germline, CDR1 SGHVS and CDR2 FNYEAQ. V lost 4 bases and J lost 7; bases outside the gene matches: 11. In DNA form, the CDR3 reads TGTGCCAGCAGCTATGGACAGGGACTGGGGGGTGAAAAACTGTTTTTT. It translates to CASSYGQGLGGEKLFF.

The rearrangement joins TRBV9 to TRBJ1-3, with D unresolved. The CDR3 totals 13 residues. Between the trimmed V and J ends, which lost 4 bases and 0 bases, there was a span of 5 bases. In germline, CDR1 is SGDLS, CDR2 YYNGEE. CDR3 coding DNA: TGTGCCAGCAGCACTAGCTCTGGAAACACCATATATTTT. Amino acid sequence: CASSTSSGNTIYF.

The chain carries TRBV7-9 and TRBJ2-1; the match to TRBD2 covers 9 bases. The ends lost 3 bases at V and 10 bases at J; junction bases unmatched: 10. Germline V gives CDR1 SEHNR, CDR2 FQNEAQ (reference sequence). This CDR3 has 15 amino acids. The CDR3 nucleotides are TGTGCCAGCAGCTTCCTGCTAGCGGGGACGCCCGAGCAGTTCTTC. Its protein is CASSFLLAGTPEQFF. Full variable domain (outside the CDR3, taken from reference TRBV7-9 and TRBJ2-1): DTGVSQNPRHKITKRGQNVTFRCDPISEHNRLYWYRQTLGQGPEFLTYFQNEAQLEKSRLLSDRFSAERPKGSFSTLEIQRTEQGDSAMYLCASSFLLAGTPEQFFGPGTRLTVL.

The chain is built from TRBV4-2 and TRBJ1-1, with D tentatively TRBD1 (5 bases). Trimming pared 4 bases from V and 3 bases from J, leaving 18 bases between. CDR3 size: 16 residues. Germline CDR1 and CDR2: LGHNA and YNFKEQ. CDR3 in amino acids: CASSPHAGPGDTEAFF. In nucleotides, the CDR3 is TGTGCCAGCAGCCCCCATGCGGGGCCGGGGGACACTGAAGCTTTCTTT.

The V call is TRBV3-1 (or the pseudogene TRBV3-2), the J call TRBJ2-5; 10 positions match TRBD2. The CDR3 has 14 residues. J was trimmed by 5 bases and V by 4 bases; bases with no gene match: 4. The germline gives CDR1 LGHDT, CDR2 YNNKEL (reference sequence). The CDR3 loop reads CASSLTSGEETQYF. The CDR3 DNA follows: TGTGCCAGCAGCCTAACTAGCGGGGAGGAGACCCAGTACTTC.

This rearrangement joins TRBV9 to TRBJ1-2, with D unresolved. The ends were cut back, 2 bases at V and 6 bases at J, with 8 bases in the middle. The CDR3 has 12 residues. The V gene's germline CDR1 is SGDLS and CDR2 YYNGEE. CDR3 bases: TGTGCCAGCAGCGTTTATCGGGATGGCTACACCTTC. It yields the protein CASSVYRDGYTF.

The V gene is TRBV19, the J gene TRBJ1-6; a weak D match, TRBD1 (6 bases). Germline-derived CDR1 and CDR2 are LNHDA and SQIVND (reference sequence). This CDR3 is built from 15 residues. V lost 9 bases to trimming and J lost 10 bases, with 22 bases between them. The CDR3 coding sequence is TGTGCCAGCCGGCCTCAACAGGGCGGGAGATCACCCCTCCACTTT. Protein sequence: CASRPQQGGRSPLHF.

The chain carries TRBV15 and TRBJ1-2; D remains unclear. V shed 0 bases and J shed 7 bases, with 9 bases lying between them. The CDR3 totals 13 residues. In germline, CDR1 is LNHNV, CDR2 YYDKDF (reference sequence). CDR3 in amino acids: CATSRERAVGYTF. The CDR3 DNA reads as TGTGCCACCAGCAGAGAGAGAGCGGTTGGCTACACCTTC.

V and J are TRBV12-3 or TRBV12-4 and TRBJ2-7; D is possibly TRBD1 (6 bases). The V end lost 6 bases, the J end lost 5 bases, and 14 bases lay between the germline ends. The CDR3 length is 13 residues. As DNA, the CDR3 is TGTGCCAGCAGCCTCTCCAGGGGCCACGAGCAGTACTTC. Protein: CASSLSRGHEQYF.

This rearrangement joins TRBV5-4 to TRBJ2-2; the match to TRBD2 covers 8 bases. Trimming removed 5 bases from V and 0 bases from J; junction bases left unmatched: 6. Looked up from germline, CDR1 is SGHNT and CDR2 is YYREEE (reference sequence). The CDR3 is 16 amino acids. The CDR3 protein is CASSVGAGANTGELFF. The CDR3 nucleotides are TGTGCCAGCAGTGTCGGAGCGGGAGCGAACACCGGGGAGCTGTTTTTT.

The CDR3 loop reads CAWSVSRTNPSYEQYF. Written as DNA, the CDR3 is TGTGCCTGGAGTGTCAGTCGAACTAACCCATCCTACGAGCAGTACTTC. The V call is TRBV30, the J call TRBJ2-7; no firm D call. CDR3 length: 16 residues. Deletions cut 0 bases from V and 1 base from J, with 16 bases between. Germline V gene data show CDR1 as GTSNPN and CDR2 as SVGIG (reference sequence).

V gene TRBV9 combines with J gene TRBJ2-1; 7 nucleotides align to TRBD2. This CDR3 has 15 amino acids. Trimming took 4 bases from V and 10 from J; bases not matched to a gene: 14. Germline assignment: CDR1 SGDLS and CDR2 YYNGEE. The DNA for the CDR3 is TGTGCCAGCAGCACCCACGGGACTACCCAAGGAGAGCAGTTCTTC. This gives the protein CASSTHGTTQGEQFF.

This rearrangement joins TRBV14 to TRBJ2-1; a possible D gene is TRBD1 (5 bases). The ends were cut back, 4 bases at V and 10 bases at J, with 11 bases in the middle. The CDR3 contains 12 residues. CDR1 and CDR2 (germline): SGHDN, FVKESK. For the CDR3, the DNA is TGTGCCAGCAGCCCCAGGGTTGGGGAGCAGTTCTTC. This sequence encodes CASSPRVGEQFF.

This rearrangement joins TRBV29-1 to TRBJ2-1; no clear D. V was trimmed by 1 base and J by 8 bases, leaving 12 bases between them. Germline V gives CDR1 SQVTM, CDR2 ANQGSEA. The CDR3 extends over 13 amino acids. CDR3 sequence reads: CSVEVGLVDEQFF. The CDR3 nucleotides read TGCAGCGTTGAAGTTGGCCTAGTCGATGAGCAGTTCTTC.

The J gene is TRBJ2-2, the V gene TRBV3-1 (or the pseudogene TRBV3-2); 12 bases align to TRBD2. V lost 0 bases to trimming and J lost 5 bases; unmatched junction nucleotides: 7. Per the germline V gene, CDR1 is LGHDT and CDR2 is YNNKEL (reference sequence). The length of the CDR3 is 18 residues. The CDR3 DNA follows: TGTGCCAGCAGCCAAGATCAACTAGCGGGAGGATGGACCGGGGAGCTGTTTTTT. It specifies CASSQDQLAGGWTGELFF.

The chain links TRBV18 to TRBJ2-7; 7 bases fit TRBD2. Germline V gene data show CDR1 as KGHSH and CDR2 as LQKENI. This CDR3 is built from 14 residues. After removal of 8 bases from V and 4 bases from J, the junction contained 11 bases not matched to a gene. The CDR3 DNA reads as TGTGCCAGCACCCCGGGCGGGAGTATTTACGAGCAGTACTTC. This sequence encodes CASTPGGSIYEQYF.

This chain joins TRBV5-6 and TRBJ2-5; 9 bases agree with TRBD2. Germline lookup yields CDR1 SGHDT and CDR2 YYEEEE. V gave up 1 base and J gave up 10 bases; unmatched junction bases: 11. The CDR3 length is 15 residues. CDR3 sequence: CASSLNGGRGGDQYF. CDR3 DNA: TGTGCCAGCAGCTTGAACGGCGGGCGCGGGGGGGACCAGTACTTC.

The chain joins TRBV18 to TRBJ1-1, with 8 positions matching TRBD1. The CDR3 is 15 amino acids. With 4 bases clipped from V and 1 base from J, the junction kept 5 bases outside the gene matches. Germline V gives CDR1 KGHSH, CDR2 LQKENI. The CDR3 region is CASSQLTGANTEAFF. The CDR3 coding sequence is TGTGCCAGCTCACAATTGACAGGGGCGAACACTGAAGCTTTCTTT.

V usage is TRBV5-1 and J usage is TRBJ1-6; 8 bases line up with TRBD1. Germline CDR1 reads SGHRS; CDR2 reads YFSETQ. Losses at the gene ends were 0 bases for V and 7 bases for J; bases not matched to a gene: 3. The CDR3 consists of 15 residues. CDR3 sequence: CASSLGQGRNSPLHF. The DNA of the CDR3 is TGCGCCAGCAGCTTGGGACAGGGGAGAAATTCACCCCTCCACTTT.